These 16 T cell receptor beta chains originate from one sample sequenced in a study of cytomegalovirus exposure and HLA in healthy donors. The PCR was carried out with 60 Vbeta primers and 13 Jbeta primers. TCRdb's table, derived via immunoSEQ multiplex PCR, lists solely in-frame clones and lacks some. The sample has 150,000 to 200,000 clones; 80% to 85% are singletons. The sequenced material came from PBMCs. The receptors here all came from a woman aged 40 to 55 in good health and CMV-seronegative.

The chain joins TRBV5-1 to TRBJ2-4; the match to TRBD2 covers 14 bases. This CDR3 is 18 amino acids long. J lost 0 bases, V lost 5 bases, and 7 bases had no gene match. Germline values: CDR1 SGHRS, CDR2 YFSETQ. CDR3 nucleotide sequence: TGCGCCAGCAGAGGGGGACTAGCGGGAGATCTAGCCAAAAACATTCAGTACTTC. Protein sequence: CASRGGLAGDLAKNIQYF.

The chain carries TRBV4-2 and TRBJ1-2, with TRBD1 matching 8 bases. This CDR3 has 13 amino acids. Germline assignment: CDR1 LGHNA and CDR2 YNFKEQ. Germline trimming cut 6 bases from V and 2 bases from J; bases unmatched to any gene: 2. Here the CDR3 DNA reads TGTGCCAGCAGGGCAGGGGGCAACTATGGCTACACCTTC. This encodes CASRAGGNYGYTF.

In DNA, the CDR3 is TGTGCCAGCAGCCCACTCCACCCGGAGTGGAACACCGGGGAGCTGTTTTTT. Amino acids: CASSPLHPEWNTGELFF. The chain combines TRBV7-6 with TRBJ2-2; no definite D call. CDR1 is SGHVS and CDR2 is FNYEAQ in the germline V gene. The CDR3 spans 17 residues. V shed 5 bases and J shed 1 base, with 17 bases lying between them.

The chain carries TRBV6-1 and TRBJ1-4; 7 nucleotides line up with TRBD1. This CDR3 spans 14 amino acids. Trimming took 8 bases from V and 4 from J; bases not matched to a gene: 7. The germline V gene encodes CDR1 MNHNS and CDR2 SASEGT. The CDR3 DNA sequence: TGTGCCAGCCTTGAGGGGGCTAGTAATGAAAAACTGTTTTTT. This sequence encodes CASLEGASNEKLFF.

CDR3 sequence (DNA): TGTGCCTGGAGTGTTTACGGGAGAGACACAGATACGCAGTATTTT. It translates to CAWSVYGRDTDTQYF. This sequence joins TRBV30 and TRBJ2-3; TRBD2 might be the D (6 bases). Germline assignment: CDR1 GTSNPN and CDR2 SVGIG (reference sequence). V lost 0 bases and J 2 bases, leaving 12 bases between the germline ends. The CDR3 runs to 15 residues.

V usage is TRBV4-3 and J usage is TRBJ2-7; 8 nucleotides agree with TRBD2. The ends lost 0 bases at V and 2 bases at J; junction bases unmatched: 3. This CDR3 comprises 15 residues. Germline V gene data show CDR1 as LGHNA and CDR2 as YSLEER. The CDR3, as DNA: TGCGCCAGCAGCCAAGAACTAGCGGCCGCCTACGAGCAGTACTTC. This codes for CASSQELAAAYEQYF.

This chain joins TRBV7-8 and TRBJ1-1; D unresolved. Germline assignment: CDR1 SGHVS and CDR2 FQNEAQ. V dropped 2 bases and J dropped 3 bases, with 7 bases sitting between them. The CDR3 is 13 amino acids. The CDR3 sequence: CASSLSSYTEAFF. The CDR3 region has the DNA TGTGCCAGCAGCTTATCTAGCTACACTGAAGCTTTCTTT.

The CDR3 is CASSSGTNSGKNIQYF. In DNA form, the CDR3 reads TGTGCCAGCAGTTCGGGAACCAATAGCGGCAAAAACATTCAGTACTTC. The genes are TRBV5-4 and TRBJ2-4; tentatively, D is TRBD2 (6 bases). This CDR3 region has 16 residues. The V end lost 5 bases, the J end lost 3 bases, and 18 bases lay between the germline ends. Per the germline V gene, CDR1 is SGHNT and CDR2 is YYREEE (reference sequence).

To note about this clone: One end of the junction does not line up with germline, which may come from a read error. The chain joins TRBV13 to TRBJ1-2, with D perhaps TRBD1 (5 bases). The CDR3 has 15 residues. CDR1 is PRHDT, CDR2 FYEKMQ, per germline (reference sequence). In DNA, the CDR3 is TGTGCCAGCAGCTTAAATCCAGGGCCTAACTATGGCTACGCCTTC. This gives the protein CASSLNPGPNYGYAF.

Here the CDR3 DNA reads TGTGCCAGCAGCTTATCGCCGGGACTAGCCGTGTATGAGCAGTTCTTC. Its protein product is CASSLSPGLAVYEQFF. The chain recombines TRBV7-8 with TRBJ2-1; 9 bases match TRBD2. The CDR3 consists of 16 residues. V lost 2 bases and J lost 8; bases outside the gene matches: 10. Per germline, CDR1 SGHVS and CDR2 FQNEAQ.

The chain employs TRBV7-2 and TRBJ1-5, with a tentative D call TRBD1 (6 bases). This CDR3 spans 15 amino acids. Trimming shortened V by 4 bases and J by 2 bases, and 12 bases separated the two germline ends. Germline V gives CDR1 SGHTA, CDR2 FQGNSA. In DNA, the CDR3 is TGTGCCAGCAGCTGGTCGGCAGGGGGCAATCAGCCCCAGCATTTT. It codes for CASSWSAGGNQPQHF.

The chain employs TRBV7-2 and TRBJ2-5; D might be TRBD1 (6 bases). Trimming stripped 3 bases from V and 5 bases from J, with 13 bases between. The CDR3 is made up of 14 amino acids. Germline V lookup: CDR1 SGHTA, CDR2 FQGNSA. The CDR3 region has the DNA TGTGCCAGCAGCTTCCAGGGGTCGGGGGAGACCCAGTACTTC. This codes for CASSFQGSGETQYF.

In this sample, this clone turned up a few times. This chain connects TRBV5-4 to TRBJ2-2; 12 bases fit TRBD2. Germline CDR1 SGHNT, CDR2 YYREEE (reference sequence). V gave up 3 bases and J gave up 5 bases; unmatched junction bases: 5. The CDR3 is 16 residues long. CDR3 sequence: CASSYGLAGITGELFF. The DNA for the CDR3 is TGTGCCAGCAGCTATGGACTAGCGGGAATTACCGGGGAGCTGTTTTTT.

V usage is TRBV7-9 and J usage is TRBJ1-2; D might be TRBD1 (5 bases). With 1 base removed from V and 4 bases from J, the gap between germline ends came to 16 bases. CDR3 length equals 16 residues. Per the germline V gene, CDR1 is SEHNR and CDR2 is FQNEAQ (reference sequence). The CDR3 protein is CASSLGGWRGGYGYTF. The CDR3 DNA sequence: TGTGCCAGCAGCTTAGGGGGATGGAGGGGAGGCTATGGCTACACCTTC.

The chain employs TRBV5-1 and TRBJ2-1; possible D gene TRBD1, 6 bases. V lost 4 bases to trimming and J lost 5 bases, with 10 bases between them. The germline V gene encodes CDR1 SGHRS and CDR2 YFSETQ. The CDR3 covers 13 residues. CDR3 in DNA: TGCGCCAGCAGCCCGGACAGTCACAATGAGCAGTTCTTC. It yields the protein CASSPDSHNEQFF.

This chain joins TRBV6-5 and TRBJ1-2, with TRBD1 matching over 10 bases. The germline V gene has CDR1 MNHEY and CDR2 SVGAGI. The CDR3 runs to 15 residues. V dropped 2 bases and J dropped 4; count of bases not matched to a gene: 4. DNA for the CDR3: TGTGCCAGCAGTTACGGGACAGGGGCGGGCTATGGCTACACCTTC. Its translation is CASSYGTGAGYGYTF.